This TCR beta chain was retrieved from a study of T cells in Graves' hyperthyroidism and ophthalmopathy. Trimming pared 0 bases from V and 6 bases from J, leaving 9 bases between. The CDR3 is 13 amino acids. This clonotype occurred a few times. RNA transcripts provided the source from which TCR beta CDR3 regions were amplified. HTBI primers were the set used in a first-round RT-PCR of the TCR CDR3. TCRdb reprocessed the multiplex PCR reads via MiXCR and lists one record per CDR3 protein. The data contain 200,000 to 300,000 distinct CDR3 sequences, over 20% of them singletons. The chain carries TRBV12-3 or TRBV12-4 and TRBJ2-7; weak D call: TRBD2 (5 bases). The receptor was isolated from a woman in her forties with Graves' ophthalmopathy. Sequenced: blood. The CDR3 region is CASSLASGIEQYF. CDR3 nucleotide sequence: TGTGCCAGCAGTTTAGCCTCGGGGATCGAGCAGTACTTC.